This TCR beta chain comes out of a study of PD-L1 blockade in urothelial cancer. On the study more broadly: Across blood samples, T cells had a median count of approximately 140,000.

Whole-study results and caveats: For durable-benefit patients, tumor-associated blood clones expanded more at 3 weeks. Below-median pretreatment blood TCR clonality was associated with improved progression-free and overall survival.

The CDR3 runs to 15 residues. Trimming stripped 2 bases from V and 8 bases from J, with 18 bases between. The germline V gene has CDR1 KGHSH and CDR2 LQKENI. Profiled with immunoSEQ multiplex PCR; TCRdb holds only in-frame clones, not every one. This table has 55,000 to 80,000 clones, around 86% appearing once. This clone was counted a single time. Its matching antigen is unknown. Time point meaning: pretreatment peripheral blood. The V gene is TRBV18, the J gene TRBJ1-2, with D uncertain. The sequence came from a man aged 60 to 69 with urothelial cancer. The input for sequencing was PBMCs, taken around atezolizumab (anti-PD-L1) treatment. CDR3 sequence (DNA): TGTGCCAGCTCACCAGTCAAGGGAGATGCCATAGGCTACACCTTC. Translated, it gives CASSPVKGDAIGYTF.